The T cell receptor (beta chain) under discussion was sequenced for a study of OX40 agonist ivuxolimab in advanced cancers. Germline CDR1 and CDR2: MDHEN and SYDVKM. V dropped 5 bases and J dropped 3; count of bases not matched to a gene: 7. The CDR3 sequence is 14 residues long. Study outcomes and limitations: Partial responders at 0.1-3.0 mg/kg had among the lowest clonal expansion.

A note on this clone: What it recognizes is unknown.

Profiled with immunoSEQ multiplex PCR; TCRdb holds only in-frame clones, not every one. This table holds around 75,000 clones, under 90% found once. Sample: CD4+ or CD8+ T cells sorted from blood, taken in a trial of the OX40 agonist ivuxolimab. The receptor was isolated from an adult with an advanced solid tumor such as melanoma, head and neck, liver or kidney cancer. The rearrangement links TRBV28 to TRBJ2-7; the match to TRBD1 covers 7 bases. Here the CDR3 DNA reads TGTGCCAGCAGTCCCCCGGGACAGATCTACGAGCAGTACTTC. Its translation is CASSPPGQIYEQYF.